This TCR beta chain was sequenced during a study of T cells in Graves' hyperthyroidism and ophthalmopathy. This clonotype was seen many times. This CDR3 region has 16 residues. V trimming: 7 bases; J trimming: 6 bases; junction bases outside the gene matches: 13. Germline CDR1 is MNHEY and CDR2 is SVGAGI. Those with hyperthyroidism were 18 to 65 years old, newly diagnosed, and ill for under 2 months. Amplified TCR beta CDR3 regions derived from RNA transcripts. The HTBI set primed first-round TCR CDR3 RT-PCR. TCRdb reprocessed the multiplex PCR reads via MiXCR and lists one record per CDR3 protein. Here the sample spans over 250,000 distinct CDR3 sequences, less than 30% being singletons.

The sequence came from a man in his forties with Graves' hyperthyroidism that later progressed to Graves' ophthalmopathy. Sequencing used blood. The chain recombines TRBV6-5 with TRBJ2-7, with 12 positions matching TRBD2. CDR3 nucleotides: TGTGCCAGCACCCAGGGGGAACTAGCGGGAGGAAGCGAGCAGTACTTC. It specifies CASTQGELAGGSEQYF.